This T cell receptor beta chain was profiled in a study of blood T cell repertoires in COVID-19. The V gene lost 6 bases and the J gene lost 6 bases, with 11 bases spanning the gap. Germline assignment: CDR1 SNHLY and CDR2 FYNNEI. The CDR3 totals 13 residues. The repertoire was sequenced with immunoSEQ multiplex PCR; TCRdb's copy has only in-frame clones and lacks some. This table holds around 200,000 clones, about four fifths found once. The material sequenced was peripheral blood. The gene calls are TRBV2 and TRBJ2-2; D is undetermined. This sequence was found in a human donor in a cohort sampled during active COVID-19. CDR3 DNA: TGTGCCAGCAGCCCTAGTCTCTCCGGGGAGCTGTTTTTT. Translated: CASSPSLSGELFF.